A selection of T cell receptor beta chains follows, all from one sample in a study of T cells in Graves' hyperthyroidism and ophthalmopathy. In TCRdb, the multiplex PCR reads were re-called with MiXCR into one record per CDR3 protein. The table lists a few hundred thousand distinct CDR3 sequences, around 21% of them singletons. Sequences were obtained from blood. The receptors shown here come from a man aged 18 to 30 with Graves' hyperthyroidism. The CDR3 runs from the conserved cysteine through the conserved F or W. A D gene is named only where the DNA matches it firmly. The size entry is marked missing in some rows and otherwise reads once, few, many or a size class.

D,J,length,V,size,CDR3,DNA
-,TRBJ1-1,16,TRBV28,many,CASLKAYTGMNTEAFF,TGTGCCAGCCTTAAAGCTTATACAGGGATGAACACTGAAGCTTTCTTT
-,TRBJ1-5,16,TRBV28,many,CASSPVTAFSNQPQHF,TGTGCCAGCAGCCCGGTAACGGCCTTTAGCAATCAGCCCCAGCATTTT
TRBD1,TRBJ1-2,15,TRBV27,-,CASSPLFGTGNGYTF,TGTGCCAGCAGTCCCCTCTTCGGGACAGGGAATGGCTACACCTTC
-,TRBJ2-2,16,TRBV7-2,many,CASSPVASANTGELFF,TGTGCCAGCAGCCCCGTTGCCTCCGCGAACACCGGGGAGCTGTTTTTT
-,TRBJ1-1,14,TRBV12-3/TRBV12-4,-,CASTPEQVNTEAFF,TGTGCCAGCACCCCGGAACAGGTGAACACTGAAGCTTTCTTT
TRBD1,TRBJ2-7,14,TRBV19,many,CASTAGTGDYEQYF,TGTGCCAGTACCGCCGGGACAGGGGACTACGAGCAGTACTTC
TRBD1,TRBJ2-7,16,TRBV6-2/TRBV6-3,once,CASSYPGWDRTYEQYF,TGTGCCAGCAGTTACCCGGGGTGGGACAGGACCTACGAGCAGTACTTC
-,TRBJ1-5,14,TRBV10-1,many,CATRVSRENQPQHF,TGCGCCACTCGGGTCTCCCGCGAGAATCAGCCCCAGCATTTT
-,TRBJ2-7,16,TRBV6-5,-,CASSSFRDTISYEQYF,TGTGCCAGCAGTTCCTTCCGGGACACCATCTCCTACGAGCAGTACTTC
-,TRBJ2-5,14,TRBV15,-,CATSRSWDKETQYF,TGTGCCACCAGCAGATCCTGGGACAAGGAGACCCAGTACTTC
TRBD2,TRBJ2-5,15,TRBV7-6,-,CASSYGAGGRETQYF,TGTGCCAGCAGCTATGGAGCGGGGGGGCGGGAGACCCAGTACTTC
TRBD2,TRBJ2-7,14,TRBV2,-,CASSRTSSSYEQYF,TGTGCCAGCAGTCGGACTAGCAGTTCCTACGAGCAGTACTTC